A selection of T cell receptor beta chains follows, all from one sample in a study of blood T cell repertoires in COVID-19. The data were produced by immunoSEQ multiplex PCR, yet TCRdb's version contains in-frame clones alone and is incomplete. Of some 180,000 clones in the sample, roughly 76% were seen once. Sequences were obtained from peripheral blood. The receptor source for this set is a woman in her forties with COVID-19, enrolled during active disease. The CDR3 runs from the conserved cysteine through the conserved F or W.

len: 14
j_gene: TRBJ1-3
v_gene: TRBV7-9
CDR3aa: CASSLSGLGNTIYF

len: 16
j_gene: TRBJ2-2
v_gene: TRBV7-7
CDR3aa: CASSLGSGTATGELFF

len: 15
j_gene: TRBJ1-2
v_gene: TRBV4-1
CDR3aa: CASSFNSDRGGGYTF

len: 11
j_gene: TRBJ2-5
v_gene: TRBV29-1
CDR3aa: CSVGTVETQYF

len: 15
j_gene: TRBJ2-2
v_gene: TRBV28
CDR3aa: CASSQSGRYTGELFF

len: 12
j_gene: TRBJ2-1
v_gene: TRBV7-3
CDR3aa: CASSSRGSEQFF

len: 15
j_gene: TRBJ2-1
v_gene: TRBV13
CDR3aa: CASSLGWDRGREQFF

len: 16
j_gene: TRBJ1-5
v_gene: TRBV28
CDR3aa: CASSFPGTGRHQPQHF

len: 14
j_gene: TRBJ1-4
v_gene: TRBV5-1
CDR3aa: CASAIEGASEKLFF

len: 14
j_gene: TRBJ1-5
v_gene: TRBV19
CDR3aa: CASSDDGLNQPQHF

len: 13
j_gene: TRBJ1-1
v_gene: TRBV30
CDR3aa: CAWLLEGYTEAFF

len: 11
j_gene: TRBJ2-5
v_gene: TRBV20-1
CDR3aa: CSASGAETQYF

len: 15
j_gene: TRBJ2-1
v_gene: TRBV29-1
CDR3aa: CSVWGMAGGHNEQFF

len: 15
j_gene: TRBJ1-5
v_gene: TRBV6-6
CDR3aa: CASSRQGEQHQPQHF

len: 19
j_gene: TRBJ1-6
v_gene: TRBV6-2/TRBV6-3
CDR3aa: CASSYSSGRSIYSYSPLHF

len: 14
j_gene: TRBJ2-1
v_gene: TRBV29-1
CDR3aa: CSVTSGRSGNEQFF

len: 18
j_gene: TRBJ2-1
v_gene: TRBV13
CDR3aa: CASSLVYDTWASYNEQFF

len: 14
j_gene: TRBJ2-7
v_gene: TRBV19
CDR3aa: CASSTGDAFAEQYF

len: 14
j_gene: TRBJ1-1
v_gene: TRBV6-5
CDR3aa: CASRAGTGGTEAFF

len: 15
j_gene: TRBJ2-1
v_gene: TRBV6-2/TRBV6-3
CDR3aa: CASSKAGGLVLEQFF

len: 17
j_gene: TRBJ1-5
v_gene: TRBV28
CDR3aa: CASSSPGQGAGNQPQHF

len: 15
j_gene: TRBJ1-2
v_gene: TRBV3-1/TRBV3-2
CDR3aa: CASSQVVRGSRGYTF

len: 16
j_gene: TRBJ1-5
v_gene: TRBV23-1
CDR3aa: CASNPSWPYSNQPQHF

len: 14
j_gene: TRBJ2-1
v_gene: TRBV7-2
CDR3aa: CASSPGHNYNEQFF

len: 14
j_gene: TRBJ1-1
v_gene: TRBV6-5
CDR3aa: CASSTYRVNTEAFF

len: 15
j_gene: TRBJ1-4
v_gene: TRBV6-5
CDR3aa: CASSYSIGRNEKLFF

len: 15
j_gene: TRBJ1-2
v_gene: TRBV7-9
CDR3aa: CASSRGGAANYGYTF

len: 15
j_gene: TRBJ2-1
v_gene: TRBV7-2
CDR3aa: CASSPGTSGVNEQFF

len: 14
j_gene: TRBJ1-6
v_gene: TRBV7-8
CDR3aa: CASSQGGGGSPLHF

len: 14
j_gene: TRBJ2-3
v_gene: TRBV30
CDR3aa: CAWSNQGLASTQYF

len: 13
j_gene: TRBJ1-5
v_gene: TRBV2
CDR3aa: CASSVVGGQPQHF

len: 15
j_gene: TRBJ2-5
v_gene: TRBV7-6
CDR3aa: CASSEGLAAQETQYF

len: 15
j_gene: TRBJ2-7
v_gene: TRBV4-1
CDR3aa: CASSQNQDRAYEQYF

len: 15
j_gene: TRBJ2-7
v_gene: TRBV30
CDR3aa: CAWSVPGLGGYEQYF

len: 12
j_gene: TRBJ1-5
v_gene: TRBV19
CDR3aa: CASSIASQPQHF

len: 16
j_gene: TRBJ2-7
v_gene: TRBV5-1
CDR3aa: CASSSDSLGSGGEQYF

len: 15
j_gene: TRBJ2-4
v_gene: TRBV9
CDR3aa: CASSVAGLAKNIQYF

len: 14
j_gene: TRBJ2-3
v_gene: TRBV5-1
CDR3aa: CASSLMSVTDTQYF

len: 13
j_gene: TRBJ2-1
v_gene: TRBV5-1
CDR3aa: CASSSLNIDEQFF

len: 13
j_gene: TRBJ2-2
v_gene: TRBV29-1
CDR3aa: CSVGGQGPGELFF

len: 17
j_gene: TRBJ2-7
v_gene: TRBV3-1/TRBV3-2
CDR3aa: CASSQLNHFSHPPEQYF